Each of the 8 T cell receptor beta chains below was sequenced from the same sample in a study of blood T cell repertoires in COVID-19. Libraries were prepared by immunoSEQ multiplex PCR; TCRdb keeps only in-frame clonotypes and omits some of them. Altogether roughly 360,000 clones are present, over 75% being singletons, with the ten largest covering more than 0.85%. The sample consisted of PBMCs or T cells enriched from blood (not recorded which). Receptors were obtained from a woman aged 25 to 45 with acute COVID-19.

This chain links TRBV6-5 with TRBJ1-6; possible D gene TRBD1, 5 bases. V lost 3 bases, J lost 10 bases, and 13 bases lay in between. Germline V CDR1 and CDR2: MNHEY, SVGAGI. This CDR3 is 14 amino acids long. This chain's CDR3 is CASSYSQGRSPLHF. DNA for the CDR3: TGTGCCAGCAGTTATTCGCAGGGTCGATCACCCCTCCACTTT.

The chain combines TRBV29-1 with TRBJ2-2; the match to TRBD1 covers 9 bases. The CDR3 has 13 residues. With 6 bases clipped from V and 6 bases from J, the junction kept 5 bases outside the gene matches. Germline loops: CDR1 SQVTM, CDR2 ANQGSEA. The CDR3 sequence is CSVGQGFSGELFF. CDR3 nucleotides: TGCAGCGTGGGACAGGGATTTTCCGGGGAGCTGTTTTTT.

The chain uses TRBV15 and TRBJ1-2; D might be TRBD1 (5 bases). The CDR3 sequence is 15 residues long. V dropped 0 bases and J dropped 6 bases, with 14 bases sitting between them. Germline V gene lookup returns CDR1 LNHNV and CDR2 YYDKDF (reference sequence). CDR3 in DNA: TGTGCCACCAGCAGAGACAGGGCGCCACTGGATGGCTACACCTTC. Translating gives CATSRDRAPLDGYTF.

The V gene is TRBV9, the J gene TRBJ2-7, with 8 positions matching TRBD2. Trimming removed 7 bases from V and 6 bases from J; junction bases left unmatched: 6. The CDR3 loop spans 12 amino acids. CDR1 is SGDLS, CDR2 YYNGEE, per germline. The CDR3 DNA reads TGTGCCAGCGCGGGGGGTTCGGGCGAGCAGTACTTC. This sequence encodes CASAGGSGEQYF.

The chain is built from TRBV9 and TRBJ1-5; D perhaps matches TRBD1 (5 bases). The V and J ends lost 7 bases and 2 bases respectively, with 19 bases between them. The germline V gene encodes CDR1 SGDLS and CDR2 YYNGEE. The CDR3 length is 16 residues. CDR3: CASFSGTGGGNQPQHF. CDR3 bases: TGTGCCAGCTTCTCGGGGACCGGGGGGGGCAATCAGCCCCAGCATTTT.

V gene TRBV27 combines with J gene TRBJ2-7, with TRBD1 matching 10 bases. CDR3 length equals 15 residues. Germline V gene sequence: CDR1 MNHEY, CDR2 SMNVEV (reference sequence). With 6 bases clipped from V and 5 bases from J, the junction kept 10 bases outside the gene matches. For the CDR3, the DNA is TGTGCCAGCAGAAGGGGGGGACAGGGGAAGAACGAGCAGTACTTC. As protein: CASRRGGQGKNEQYF.

The chain carries TRBV6-1 and TRBJ2-7; the match to TRBD2 covers 11 bases. V lost 3 bases, J lost 3 bases, and 10 bases stayed unmatched. This CDR3 has 17 amino acids. Looked up from germline, CDR1 is MNHNS and CDR2 is SASEGT. CDR3 residues: CASSDRRLAGPGYEQYF. Written as DNA, the CDR3 is TGTGCCAGCAGTGACCGCCGACTAGCGGGGCCAGGCTACGAGCAGTACTTC.

The CDR3 sequence: CASSSSGGKADTQYF. In DNA, the CDR3 is TGTGCCAGCAGTTCTAGCGGGGGAAAGGCAGATACGCAGTATTTT. This chain links TRBV6-6 with TRBJ2-3; TRBD2 matches 10 bases. CDR1 is MNHNY, CDR2 SVGAGI, per germline (reference sequence). Unmatched junction bases numbered 5, after V lost 4 bases and J lost 4 bases. This CDR3 has 15 residues.